A selection of T cell receptor beta chains follows, all from one sample in a study of blood T cell repertoires in COVID-19. TCRdb keeps only in-frame clones here, not all; method: immunoSEQ multiplex PCR. The data show 220,000 or so clones, with 65% to 85% seen just once and approximately 2.5% held by the top ten. Sequences were obtained from peripheral blood. The source of these receptors is a woman aged 55-69 years with acute or convalescent COVID-19. Both conserved end residues are part of each CDR3. A D gene is named only where the DNA matches it firmly. Part of the rows lack a size; the others show once, few, many or a class for expanded clones.

TRBV24-1	15	TRBJ2-2	-	-	CATSAAGLDTGELFF	TGTGCCACCAGTGCGGCAGGGCTGGACACCGGGGAGCTGTTTTTT
TRBV19	14	TRBJ1-1	-	-	CASSINYLKGEAFF	TGTGCCAGTAGTATAAACTACCTCAAAGGTGAAGCTTTCTTT
TRBV30	13	TRBJ1-5	TRBD1	-	CAWSTGGSQPQHF	TGTGCCTGGAGTACAGGGGGCTCTCAGCCCCAGCATTTT
TRBV6-1	16	TRBJ1-6	TRBD1	-	CASSDVLDRAGSPLHF	TGTGCCAGCAGTGACGTCCTAGACAGGGCTGGCTCACCCCTCCACTTT
TRBV15	14	TRBJ1-2	-	-	CATSTVGDNYGYTF	TGTGCCACCAGCACCGTCGGGGATAACTATGGCTACACCTTC
TRBV6-5	13	TRBJ1-1	-	-	CASSQAPNTEAFF	TGTGCCAGCAGCCAAGCCCCGAACACTGAAGCTTTCTTT
TRBV5-4	14	TRBJ1-3	-	-	CASSTEVSGNTIYF	TGTGCCAGCAGTACCGAGGTGTCCGGAAACACCATATATTTT
TRBV4-1	21	TRBJ2-1	TRBD2	-	CASSQTAGTSGGASSYNEQFF	TGCGCCAGCAGCCAAACTGCCGGGACTAGCGGGGGGGCGAGCTCCTACAATGAGCAGTTCTTC
TRBV7-9	14	TRBJ1-2	-	once	CASSPPGQNYGYTF	TGTGCCAGCAGCCCACCGGGACAAAACTATGGCTACACCTTC
TRBV6-5	14	TRBJ2-7	-	-	CASLYPGGAYEQYF	TGTGCCAGCTTATACCCTGGAGGAGCCTACGAGCAGTACTTC
TRBV6-6	16	TRBJ2-3	TRBD2	-	CASSRGTGGATDTQYF	TGTGCCAGCAGTCGGGGGACGGGGGGAGCAACAGATACGCAGTATTTT
TRBV2	14	TRBJ1-1	-	-	CASRENRVGTEAFF	TGTGCCAGCAGGGAAAACAGGGTCGGCACTGAAGCTTTCTTT
TRBV2	16	TRBJ2-5	TRBD2	-	CASSALSGGAVETQYF	TGTGCCAGCAGTGCCCTTAGCGGGGGGGCAGTTGAGACCCAGTACTTC
TRBV5-4	14	TRBJ1-1	TRBD1	few	CASSRDSVNTEAFF	TGTGCCAGCAGTCGGGACAGCGTGAACACTGAAGCTTTCTTT
TRBV5-1	13	TRBJ2-2	TRBD1	-	CASRDRRSGELFF	TGCGCCAGCCGGGACAGGCGGTCCGGGGAGCTGTTTTTT
TRBV29-1	11	TRBJ1-4	-	once	CSAGGSEKLFF	TGCAGCGCCGGGGGGTCGGAAAAACTGTTTTTT
TRBV3-1/TRBV3-2	14	TRBJ1-1	TRBD1	-	CASSLGQGNTEAFF	TGTGCCAGCAGCTTAGGACAGGGGAACACTGAAGCTTTCTTT
TRBV11-3	14	TRBJ1-2	-	-	CAGSSAVGHHGYTF	TGTGCCGGCTCCTCCGCGGTGGGGCACCATGGCTACACCTTC
TRBV11-2	16	TRBJ2-1	-	-	CASSPSALGFGNEQFF	TGTGCCAGCAGCCCTAGCGCCTTGGGGTTCGGCAATGAGCAGTTCTTC
TRBV3-1/TRBV3-2	15	TRBJ1-2	-	-	CASGSGGLTNYGYTF	TGTGCCAGCGGCTCCGGAGGGTTGACTAACTATGGCTACACCTTC
TRBV5-6	15	TRBJ1-2	TRBD1	-	CASSPWTGPNYGYTF	TGTGCCAGCAGCCCCTGGACAGGACCTAACTATGGCTACACCTTC
TRBV28	13	TRBJ1-1	TRBD1	-	CASRVTGTGEAFF	TGTGCCAGCAGGGTGACAGGGACGGGTGAAGCTTTCTTT
TRBV30	13	TRBJ1-2	-	-	CAWEGGIDYGYTF	TGTGCCTGGGAGGGCGGGATCGACTATGGCTACACCTTC
TRBV6-5	13	TRBJ1-1	-	-	CASRLQANTEAFF	TGTGCCAGCAGGCTTCAGGCGAACACTGAAGCTTTCTTT
TRBV4-3	15	TRBJ1-2	-	-	CASSQEAGPDYGYTF	TGCGCCAGCAGCCAAGAAGCAGGGCCCGACTATGGCTACACCTTC
TRBV4-3	13	TRBJ1-5	-	-	CASSQEQGTHQHF	TGCGCCAGCAGCCAAGAACAGGGAACGCACCAGCATTTT
TRBV19	14	TRBJ2-1	-	-	CATSIGRVYNEQFF	TGTGCCACCTCAATCGGGAGAGTCTACAATGAGCAGTTCTTC
TRBV5-6	14	TRBJ2-5	TRBD2	-	CASRPGLGIETQYF	TGTGCCAGCAGACCGGGACTAGGAATAGAGACCCAGTACTTC
TRBV7-2	12	TRBJ2-3	-	-	CASSPGVDTQYF	TGTGCCAGCAGCCCAGGGGTAGATACGCAGTATTTT
TRBV5-5	13	TRBJ1-1	-	many	CASSLGGAFEAFF	TGTGCCAGCAGCTTGGGTGGGGCCTTCGAAGCTTTCTTT
TRBV19	16	TRBJ2-3	TRBD1	-	CASSIGAGQARDTQYF	TGTGCCAGTAGTATAGGGGCGGGACAGGCCAGGGATACGCAGTATTTT
TRBV14	14	TRBJ2-5	-	-	CASSRDTVQETQYF	TGTGCCAGCAGCCGGGACACGGTACAAGAGACCCAGTACTTC
TRBV20-1	11	TRBJ1-1	-	-	CSASRGTEAFF	TGCAGTGCTAGTCGAGGGACTGAAGCTTTCTTT
TRBV29-1	12	TRBJ1-1	-	-	CSVLQGGTEAFF	TGCAGCGTTTTACAGGGTGGCACTGAAGCTTTCTTT
TRBV6-2/TRBV6-3	16	TRBJ2-2	TRBD2	-	CASSYGLLADTGELFF	TGTGCCAGCAGTTACGGGTTACTAGCGGACACCGGGGAGCTGTTTTTT
TRBV28	14	TRBJ2-7	-	once	CASSQNRDSYEQYF	TGTGCCAGCAGCCAGAACAGGGACTCCTACGAGCAGTACTTC
TRBV19	14	TRBJ1-2	TRBD1	-	CASSGTGGIYGYTF	TGTGCCAGTAGTGGGACAGGGGGAATATATGGCTACACCTTC
TRBV6-1	15	TRBJ2-7	TRBD1	-	CASSEAGTGGAEQYF	TGTGCCAGCAGTGAAGCGGGGACAGGGGGCGCCGAGCAGTACTTC
TRBV5-6	13	TRBJ1-3	-	-	CASSLGAENTIYF	TGTGCCAGCAGCTTGGGGGCCGAAAACACCATATATTTT
TRBV7-9	16	TRBJ2-4	-	-	CASSSQYGQEGGIQYF	TGTGCCAGCAGCTCACAATACGGACAGGAGGGTGGCATTCAGTACTTC
TRBV19	14	TRBJ1-2	TRBD1	-	CASSITGGDYGYTF	TGTGCCAGTAGTATAACAGGGGGCGATTATGGCTACACCTTC
TRBV29-1	13	TRBJ1-3	TRBD1	-	CSVSGQGGNTIYF	TGCAGCGTCTCGGGACAGGGGGGAAACACCATATATTTT
TRBV6-1	13	TRBJ1-2	-	-	CASSDQGNYGYTF	TGTGCCAGCAGTGACCAGGGTAACTATGGCTACACCTTC
TRBV10-3	14	TRBJ1-4	TRBD1	-	CAIRNRGRDEKLFF	TGTGCCATCAGGAACAGGGGACGGGATGAAAAACTGTTTTTT
TRBV7-9	14	TRBJ2-1	TRBD1	once	CASSSRDRDYEQFF	TGTGCCAGCAGCTCCCGGGACAGGGACTATGAGCAGTTCTTC
TRBV24-1	15	TRBJ1-1	-	-	CATSPGQTMNTEAFF	TGTGCCACTTCGCCAGGCCAGACTATGAACACTGAAGCTTTCTTT